The rows below give T cell receptor beta chains drawn from one sample of a study of Ad26.COV2.S vaccination and SARS-CoV-2 variants. Produced via immunoSEQ multiplex PCR; TCRdb's table is partial and in-frame only. Found here are around 300,000 clones, about 88% of them singletons; the top ten hold 6.4%. The source material was peripheral blood, sampled in a trial of Ad26.COV2.S vaccine versus placebo. All receptors derive from a person between 18 and 65 years old who received the Ad26.COV2.S COVID-19 vaccine or a placebo. Each CDR3 is given with its conserved first and last residue. A D gene is named only where the DNA matches it firmly. The size of a clone is reported for some rows only, either as once, few or many, or as a class for expanded clones.

size: few; D: TRBD1; V: TRBV7-9; J: TRBJ1-1; CDR3: CASSSQGAYDTEAFF; DNA: TGTGCCAGCAGCTCCCAGGGGGCATATGACACTGAAGCTTTCTTT
size: NA; D: NA; V: TRBV12-3/TRBV12-4; J: TRBJ1-1; CDR3: CASSSSRTEAFF; DNA: TGTGCCAGCAGTTCTTCAAGGACTGAAGCTTTCTTT
size: NA; D: NA; V: TRBV29-1; J: TRBJ2-7; CDR3: CSVGLSGAKAPYEQYF; DNA: TGCAGCGTTGGTTTATCGGGGGCCAAGGCCCCCTACGAGCAGTACTTC
size: few; D: TRBD1; V: TRBV7-2; J: TRBJ1-2; CDR3: CASSQQGTDYGYTF; DNA: TGTGCCAGCAGCCAACAGGGGACGGACTATGGCTACACCTTC
size: NA; D: NA; V: TRBV6-2/TRBV6-3; J: TRBJ2-7; CDR3: CASSYSRGSYEQYF; DNA: TGTGCCAGCAGTTACTCCCGAGGGTCCTACGAGCAGTACTTC
size: NA; D: NA; V: TRBV19; J: TRBJ1-1; CDR3: CASSEVRGTEAFF; DNA: TGTGCCAGTAGTGAAGTGCGGGGGACTGAAGCTTTCTTT
size: NA; D: TRBD1; V: TRBV30; J: TRBJ1-2; CDR3: CAFPGQGAQGYTF; DNA: TGTGCCTTCCCGGGACAGGGGGCGCAGGGCTACACCTTC
size: NA; D: TRBD1; V: TRBV4-2; J: TRBJ1-2; CDR3: CASSQETGVRGIYGYTF; DNA: TGTGCCAGCAGCCAAGAGACAGGGGTCAGGGGTATCTATGGCTACACCTTC
size: NA; D: TRBD1; V: TRBV2; J: TRBJ1-4; CDR3: CASSQGQGEGEKLFF; DNA: TGTGCCAGCAGCCAAGGCCAGGGGGAGGGAGAAAAACTGTTTTTT
size: NA; D: TRBD1; V: TRBV5-1; J: TRBJ1-1; CDR3: CASSSDRGENTEAFF; DNA: TGCGCCAGCAGCTCGGACAGGGGTGAGAACACTGAAGCTTTCTTT
size: NA; D: NA; V: TRBV12-5; J: TRBJ1-6; CDR3: CASGLVGLGDSPLHF; DNA: TGTGCTAGTGGTTTGGTAGGTCTGGGGGATTCACCCCTCCACTTT
size: NA; D: NA; V: TRBV2; J: TRBJ1-1; CDR3: CASSGPFNTEAFF; DNA: TGTGCCAGCAGCGGGCCGTTTAACACTGAAGCTTTCTTT
size: NA; D: NA; V: TRBV6-2/TRBV6-3; J: TRBJ1-1; CDR3: CASSYPQGNTEAFF; DNA: TGTGCCAGCAGTTACCCCCAGGGGAACACTGAAGCTTTCTTT
size: few; D: NA; V: TRBV19; J: TRBJ2-1; CDR3: CASSKERGGSWEQFF; DNA: TGTGCCAGTAGTAAGGAGAGGGGGGGCTCGTGGGAGCAGTTCTTC
size: NA; D: NA; V: TRBV19; J: TRBJ2-5; CDR3: CASSIRGRNEETQYF; DNA: TGTGCCAGTAGTATCCGGGGGCGTAACGAGGAGACCCAGTACTTC
size: NA; D: NA; V: TRBV12-3/TRBV12-4; J: TRBJ1-4; CDR3: CASSFKGNEKLFF; DNA: TGTGCCAGCAGTTTTAAGGGAAATGAAAAACTGTTTTTT
size: many; D: NA; V: TRBV15; J: TRBJ1-6; CDR3: CATSRDGENSPLHF; DNA: TGTGCCACCAGCAGAGATGGAGAGAATTCACCCCTCCACTTT
size: NA; D: NA; V: TRBV5-1; J: TRBJ2-5; CDR3: CASSLGHGSETQYF; DNA: TGCGCCAGCAGCTTGGGCCACGGCTCAGAGACCCAGTACTTC
size: NA; D: NA; V: TRBV7-2; J: TRBJ2-1; CDR3: CASSANIHNEQFF; DNA: TGTGCCAGCAGCGCCAACATCCACAATGAGCAGTTCTTC
size: NA; D: NA; V: TRBV7-3; J: TRBJ2-5; CDR3: CASSEMGPATQYF; DNA: TGTGCCAGCAGCGAAATGGGCCCGGCGACCCAGTACTTC
size: once; D: NA; V: TRBV11-2; J: TRBJ2-5; CDR3: CASSLMGAQETQYF; DNA: TGTGCCAGCAGCTTAATGGGAGCCCAAGAGACCCAGTACTTC
size: NA; D: NA; V: TRBV4-1; J: TRBJ2-7; CDR3: CASSHIGGTLASYEQYF; DNA: TGCGCCAGCAGCCATATAGGAGGGACATTGGCCTCCTACGAGCAGTACTTC
size: NA; D: NA; V: TRBV6-5; J: TRBJ2-1; CDR3: CASSYTGDSQFF; DNA: TGTGCCAGCAGTTATACGGGAGATTCGCAGTTCTTC
size: NA; D: TRBD1; V: TRBV14; J: TRBJ1-2; CDR3: CASSQFTGAGYGYTF; DNA: TGTGCCAGCAGCCAATTCACAGGGGCGGGCTATGGCTACACCTTC
size: NA; D: TRBD1; V: TRBV7-9; J: TRBJ1-4; CDR3: CASSLGGQLNEKLFF; DNA: TGTGCCAGCAGCCTAGGGGGACAGTTAAATGAAAAACTGTTTTTT
size: NA; D: NA; V: TRBV5-1; J: TRBJ1-2; CDR3: CASSLGRNYGYTF; DNA: TGCGCCAGCAGCTTGGGGCGGAACTATGGCTACACCTTC
size: NA; D: NA; V: TRBV7-3; J: TRBJ2-1; CDR3: CASSPNPSRVLGFNEQFF; DNA: TGTGCCAGCAGCCCCAACCCCTCTCGAGTTCTCGGTTTCAATGAGCAGTTCTTC
size: few; D: NA; V: TRBV27; J: TRBJ1-5; CDR3: CASSEWGTLQPQHF; DNA: TGTGCCAGCAGTGAGTGGGGGACTCTGCAGCCCCAGCATTTT
size: NA; D: NA; V: TRBV4-3; J: TRBJ2-3; CDR3: CASSQYRSGTDTQYF; DNA: TGCGCCAGCAGCCAATACAGGTCAGGAACAGATACGCAGTATTTT
size: NA; D: NA; V: TRBV15; J: TRBJ2-6; CDR3: CATSTHSGSGANVLTF; DNA: TGTGCCACCAGCACCCATAGCGGCTCTGGGGCCAACGTCCTGACTTTC
size: NA; D: TRBD1; V: TRBV27; J: TRBJ2-2; CDR3: CASSISGTGGGELFF; DNA: TGTGCCAGCAGTATCTCCGGGACAGGGGGCGGGGAGCTGTTTTTT
size: once; D: NA; V: TRBV5-1; J: TRBJ1-5; CDR3: CASSILPGYSNQPQHF; DNA: TGCGCCAGCAGCATCCTCCCGGGTTATAGCAATCAGCCCCAGCATTTT
size: NA; D: TRBD1; V: TRBV29-1; J: TRBJ1-1; CDR3: CSVDTDRADTEAFF; DNA: TGCAGCGTTGATACGGACAGGGCCGACACTGAAGCTTTCTTT
size: NA; D: NA; V: TRBV27; J: TRBJ2-6; CDR3: CASSRLVSSGANVLTF; DNA: TGTGCCAGCAGTCGACTTGTGAGCTCTGGGGCCAACGTCCTGACTTTC
size: NA; D: NA; V: TRBV27; J: TRBJ1-2; CDR3: CASSRDLGEDNGYTF; DNA: TGTGCCAGCAGCCGAGACCTCGGAGAAGATAATGGCTACACCTTC
size: NA; D: NA; V: TRBV6-5; J: TRBJ2-2; CDR3: CASSLPGVTGELFF; DNA: TGTGCCAGCTCCTTACCCGGGGTGACCGGGGAGCTGTTTTTT
size: few; D: NA; V: TRBV10-3; J: TRBJ1-5; CDR3: CAISESMTTNSNQPQHF; DNA: TGTGCCATCAGTGAGTCGATGACAACTAATAGCAATCAGCCCCAGCATTTT
size: NA; D: NA; V: TRBV3-1/TRBV3-2; J: TRBJ2-5; CDR3: CASSQPQETQYF; DNA: TGTGCCAGCAGCCAACCACAAGAGACCCAGTACTTC
size: NA; D: NA; V: TRBV30; J: TRBJ1-2; CDR3: CAWSAGGVVFGYTF; DNA: TGTGCCTGGAGTGCCGGAGGGGTGGTTTTTGGCTACACCTTC
size: NA; D: NA; V: TRBV6-2/TRBV6-3; J: TRBJ1-2; CDR3: CASSTTGRSNYGYTF; DNA: TGTGCCAGCAGCACTACAGGGAGGTCTAACTATGGCTACACCTTC
size: NA; D: NA; V: TRBV19; J: TRBJ2-7; CDR3: CASSIRVDSYEQYF; DNA: TGTGCCAGTAGTATCCGTGTAGACTCCTACGAGCAGTACTTC
size: NA; D: NA; V: TRBV27; J: TRBJ2-7; CDR3: CASSLNPTIPYEQYF; DNA: TGTGCCAGCAGCCTTAACCCCACCATCCCCTACGAGCAGTACTTC
size: NA; D: NA; V: TRBV5-1; J: TRBJ2-5; CDR3: CASSFGNTQETQYF; DNA: TGCGCCAGCAGCTTTGGGAACACTCAAGAGACCCAGTACTTC
size: NA; D: NA; V: TRBV7-9; J: TRBJ2-7; CDR3: CASSLNGYEQYF; DNA: TGTGCCAGCAGCCTGAACGGCTACGAGCAGTACTTC
size: NA; D: TRBD1; V: TRBV5-4; J: TRBJ2-2; CDR3: CASSSGTANTGELFF; DNA: TGTGCCAGCAGCTCCGGGACAGCGAACACCGGGGAGCTGTTTTTT
size: NA; D: NA; V: TRBV3-1/TRBV3-2; J: TRBJ2-3; CDR3: CASSLVTDTQYF; DNA: TGTGCCAGCAGCCTCGTTACAGATACGCAGTATTTT
size: NA; D: NA; V: TRBV6-5; J: TRBJ2-5; CDR3: CASRASGLETQYF; DNA: TGTGCCAGCAGGGCTAGTGGTTTGGAGACCCAGTACTTC
size: NA; D: NA; V: TRBV9; J: TRBJ2-2; CDR3: CASSDIQGFGELFF; DNA: TGTGCCAGCAGCGACATACAGGGATTCGGGGAGCTGTTTTTT
size: NA; D: TRBD1; V: TRBV9; J: TRBJ2-3; CDR3: CASSVWTGLPDTQYF; DNA: TGTGCCAGCAGCGTGTGGACAGGGCTACCAGATACGCAGTATTTT
size: NA; D: TRBD2; V: TRBV6-2/TRBV6-3; J: TRBJ2-7; CDR3: CASSSGAGENSYEQYF; DNA: TGTGCCAGCAGTAGCGGGGCGGGGGAGAATTCCTACGAGCAGTACTTC
size: NA; D: TRBD1; V: TRBV9; J: TRBJ2-5; CDR3: CASSVEGQGRETQYF; DNA: TGTGCCAGCAGCGTAGAGGGACAGGGCAGGGAGACCCAGTACTTC
size: NA; D: TRBD2; V: TRBV5-1; J: TRBJ2-3; CDR3: CASSSGLAGGRVTDTQYF; DNA: TGCGCCAGCAGCTCCGGACTAGCGGGAGGTAGGGTCACAGATACGCAGTATTTT
size: NA; D: NA; V: TRBV14; J: TRBJ2-3; CDR3: CASSRTHRGTARDTQYF; DNA: TGTGCCAGCAGCCGCACACACCGGGGGACAGCGAGAGATACGCAGTATTTT
size: NA; D: NA; V: TRBV10-3; J: TRBJ2-7; CDR3: CAISERGYYEQYF; DNA: TGTGCCATCAGTGAGCGGGGATACTACGAGCAGTACTTC
size: once; D: TRBD1; V: TRBV11-2; J: TRBJ1-5; CDR3: CASSSTGGGNQPQHF; DNA: TGTGCCAGCAGCTCGACAGGGGGGGGCAATCAGCCCCAGCATTTT
size: NA; D: TRBD1; V: TRBV19; J: TRBJ2-7; CDR3: CASSAGTVSYEQYF; DNA: TGTGCCAGTAGTGCCGGGACAGTCTCCTACGAGCAGTACTTC
size: NA; D: TRBD1; V: TRBV5-4; J: TRBJ1-6; CDR3: CASSPDRGYSPLHF; DNA: TGTGCCAGCAGCCCGGACAGGGGTTATTCACCCCTCCACTTT
size: NA; D: TRBD1; V: TRBV5-1; J: TRBJ2-3; CDR3: CASSPGQTGSSTDTQYF; DNA: TGCGCCAGCAGCCCGGGACAGACAGGGTCTAGCACAGATACGCAGTATTTT